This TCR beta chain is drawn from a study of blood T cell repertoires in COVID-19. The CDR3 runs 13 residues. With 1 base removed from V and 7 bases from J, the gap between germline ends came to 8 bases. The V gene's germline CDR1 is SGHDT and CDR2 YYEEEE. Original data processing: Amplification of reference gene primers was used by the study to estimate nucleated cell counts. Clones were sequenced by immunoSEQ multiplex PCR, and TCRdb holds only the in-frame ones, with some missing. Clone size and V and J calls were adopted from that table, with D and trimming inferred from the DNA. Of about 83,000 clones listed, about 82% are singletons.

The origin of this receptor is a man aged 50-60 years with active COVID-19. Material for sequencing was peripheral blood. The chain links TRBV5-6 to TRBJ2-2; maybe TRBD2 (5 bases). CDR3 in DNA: TGTGCCAGCAGCTTGTGGAGGCACGGGGAGCTGTTTTTT. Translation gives CASSLWRHGELFF.